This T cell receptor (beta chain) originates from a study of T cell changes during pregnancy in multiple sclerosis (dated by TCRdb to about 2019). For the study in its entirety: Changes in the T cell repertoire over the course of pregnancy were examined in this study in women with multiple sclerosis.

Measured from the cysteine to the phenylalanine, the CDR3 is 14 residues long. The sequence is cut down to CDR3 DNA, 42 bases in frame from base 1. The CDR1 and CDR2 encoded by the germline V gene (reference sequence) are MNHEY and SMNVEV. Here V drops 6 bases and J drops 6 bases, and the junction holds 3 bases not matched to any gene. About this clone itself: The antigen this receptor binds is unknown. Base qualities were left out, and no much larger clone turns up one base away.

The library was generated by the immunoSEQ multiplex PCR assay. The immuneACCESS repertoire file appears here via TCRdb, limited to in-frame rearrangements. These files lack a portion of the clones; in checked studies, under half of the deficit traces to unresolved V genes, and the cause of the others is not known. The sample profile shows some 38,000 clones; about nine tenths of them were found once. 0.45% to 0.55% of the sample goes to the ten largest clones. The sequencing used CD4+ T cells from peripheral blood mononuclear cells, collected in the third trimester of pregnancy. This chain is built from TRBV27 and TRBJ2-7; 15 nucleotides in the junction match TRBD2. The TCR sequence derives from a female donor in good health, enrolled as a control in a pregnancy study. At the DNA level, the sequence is TGTGCCAGCAGAGGACTAGCGGGAGGGCTCGAGCAGTACTTC. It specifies CASRGLAGGLEQYF.